The 19 T cell receptor beta chains below come from one sample, sequenced in a study of OX40 agonist ivuxolimab in advanced cancers. Here immunoSEQ multiplex PCR was the method, and the copy in TCRdb shows in-frame clones only, minus some. Of about 110,000 clones in the sample, approximately 89% are singletons; the top ten hold less than 0.35%. Sample: CD4+ or CD8+ T cells sorted from blood, taken in a trial of the OX40 agonist ivuxolimab. These receptors all come from an adult with an advanced solid tumor such as melanoma, head and neck, liver or kidney cancer.

In DNA, the CDR3 is TGTGCCAGCAGCTTAGCGCAGGATAATCAGCCCCAGCATTTT. The encoded protein is CASSLAQDNQPQHF. This chain connects TRBV7-8 to TRBJ1-5; D is unclear. With 0 bases removed from V and 4 bases from J, the gap between germline ends came to 7 bases. From germline, CDR1 is SGHVS and CDR2 FQNEAQ. This CDR3 region has 14 residues.

The chain employs TRBV18 and TRBJ1-5; D is unresolved. Germline CDR1 reads KGHSH; CDR2 reads LQKENI. The CDR3 covers 15 residues. V lost 1 base to trimming and J lost 5 bases, with 12 bases between them. The CDR3 sequence: CASSPRRELDQPQHF. In nucleotides, the CDR3 is TGTGCCAGCTCACCACGGCGGGAATTAGATCAGCCCCAGCATTTT.

The V gene is TRBV5-4, the J gene TRBJ1-1; perhaps TRBD1 as D (5 bases). Germline V gene lookup returns CDR1 SGHNT and CDR2 YYREEE (reference sequence). V was trimmed by 4 bases and J by 4 bases, leaving 20 bases between them. The CDR3 totals 16 residues. The CDR3 spells CASSGSGQGRATEAFF. The DNA for the CDR3 is TGTGCCAGCAGCGGGAGCGGTCAGGGAAGGGCCACTGAAGCTTTCTTT.

This chain uses TRBV7-3 with TRBJ2-1, with D unclear. The CDR3 length is 16 residues. Germline V lookup: CDR1 SGHTA, CDR2 FQGTGA. The V gene lost 3 bases and the J gene lost 2 bases, with 14 bases spanning the gap. Here the CDR3 reads CASSLLSTMAYNEQFF. CDR3 DNA sequence: TGTGCCAGCAGCTTGCTTTCTACAATGGCCTACAATGAGCAGTTCTTC.

J is TRBJ2-6 and V is TRBV27; D ambiguous. V lost 2 bases and J 2 bases, leaving 7 bases between the germline ends. Germline V gene lookup returns CDR1 MNHEY and CDR2 SMNVEV (reference sequence). The CDR3 length is 15 residues. CDR3 coding DNA: TGTGCCAGCAGTTTAGGCAACACTGGGGCCAACGTCCTGACTTTC. Translating gives CASSLGNTGANVLTF.

This clone was seen just once. The V and J genes are TRBV19 and TRBJ2-2; 10 nucleotides align to TRBD1. Germline V CDR1 and CDR2: LNHDA, SQIVND (reference sequence). The CDR3 contains 16 residues. V was clipped by 4 bases and J by 5 bases; unmatched bases: 7. CDR3 nucleotides: TGTGCCAGTAGTACCCGGGACAGGGGATTTACCGGGGAGCTGTTTTTT. Its protein product is CASSTRDRGFTGELFF. The whole variable domain, remainder taken from reference TRBV19 and TRBJ2-2, is DGGITQSPKYLFRKEGQNVTLSCEQNLNHDAMYWYRQDPGQGLRLIYYSQIVNDFQKGDIAEGYSVSREKKESFPLTVTSAQKNPTAFYLCASSTRDRGFTGELFFGEGSRLTVL.

The chain recombines TRBV7-3 with TRBJ1-4; tentative D call: TRBD1 (5 bases). Trimming cost V 1 base and J 4 bases, with 10 bases left between them. Germline lookup yields CDR1 SGHTA and CDR2 FQGTGA. This CDR3 region has 15 residues. The CDR3 sequence: CASSLNGDLNEKLFF. The CDR3 nucleotides are TGTGCCAGCAGCTTAAACGGGGACCTTAATGAAAAACTGTTTTTT.

There are a few counts of this clone. V and J are TRBV7-2 and TRBJ2-7, with unresolved D. CDR3 size: 14 residues. V gave up 5 bases and J gave up 7 bases, with 18 bases separating them. Germline V gene sequence: CDR1 SGHTA, CDR2 FQGNSA. DNA for the CDR3: TGTGCCAGCAGCCCATCCCCGGTCCAGCAGGAGCAGTACTTC. Amino acids: CASSPSPVQQEQYF. The full variable domain, completed using reference TRBV7-2 and TRBJ2-7, is GAGVSQSPSNKVTEKGKDVELRCDPISGHTALYWYRQSLGQGLEFLIYFQGNSAPDKSGLPSDRFSAERTGGSVSTLTIQRTQQEDSAVYLCASSPSPVQQEQYFGPGTRLTVT.

The rearrangement joins TRBV7-3 to TRBJ2-1, with unresolved D. Germline-derived CDR1 and CDR2 are SGHTA and FQGTGA. V was clipped by 5 bases and J by 5 bases, with 10 bases between them. The CDR3 consists of 13 residues. The CDR3 is CASSPDPNNEQFF. Here the CDR3 DNA reads TGTGCCAGCAGCCCGGACCCTAACAATGAGCAGTTCTTC. Full variable domain (rest looked up from reference TRBV7-3 and TRBJ2-1): GAGVSQTPSNKVTEKGKYVELRCDPISGHTALYWYRQSLGQGPEFLIYFQGTGAADDSGLPNDRFFAVRPEGSVSTLKIQRTERGDSAVYLCASSPDPNNEQFFGPGTRLTVL.

The V call is TRBV7-3, the J call TRBJ1-1; D not certain. The CDR3 is 13 amino acids. Looked up from germline, CDR1 is SGHTA and CDR2 is FQGTGA. Trimming left V 2 bases short and J 0 bases short, with 4 bases between. For the CDR3, the DNA is TGTGCCAGCAGCTTAGGTATGAACACTGAAGCTTTCTTT. Encoded protein: CASSLGMNTEAFF.

The chain carries TRBV6-1 and TRBJ1-2; 8 bases align to TRBD1. The germline V gene encodes CDR1 MNHNS and CDR2 SASEGT. The CDR3 contains 15 residues. V trimming: 0 bases; J trimming: 7 bases; junction bases outside the gene matches: 7. The CDR3 DNA sequence: TGTGCCAGCAGTGAAGCACCCGACAGGGGATCTGGCTACACCTTC. Protein sequence: CASSEAPDRGSGYTF.

The chain recombines TRBV19 with TRBJ2-3; no clear D. V gave up 5 bases and J gave up 2 bases, with 8 bases separating them. CDR1 and CDR2 (germline): LNHDA, SQIVND (reference sequence). CDR3 length: 13 residues. The CDR3 region is CASSVDTTDTQYF. CDR3 in DNA: TGTGCCAGTAGTGTCGACACCACAGATACGCAGTATTTT.

The gene calls are TRBV6-6 and TRBJ2-6; D is undetermined. The germline V and J ends were trimmed by 0 bases and 0 bases, with 6 bases remaining between them. This CDR3 comprises 16 residues. Germline V CDR1 and CDR2: MNHNY, SVGAGI (reference sequence). The CDR3: CASSYSPSSGANVLTF. CDR3 in DNA: TGTGCCAGCAGTTACTCGCCCTCCTCTGGGGCCAACGTCCTGACTTTC.

J is TRBJ2-2 and V is TRBV5-6; TRBD1 agrees at 10 bases. Germline CDR1 is SGHDT and CDR2 is YYEEEE. V trimming: 3 bases; J trimming: 4 bases; junction bases outside the gene matches: 6. This CDR3 spans 16 amino acids. As DNA, the CDR3 is TGTGCCAGCAGCTCCTCAGGACAGGGGGGCACCGGGGAGCTGTTTTTT. Translating it yields CASSSSGQGGTGELFF.

V is TRBV20-1 and J is TRBJ1-2, with D possibly TRBD1 on 6 matching bases. From germline, CDR1 is DFQATT and CDR2 SNEGSKA (reference sequence). The CDR3 has 11 residues. Trimming cost V 7 bases and J 4 bases, with 10 bases left between them. CDR3 DNA: TGCAGTGGAAAGGGGGGCTATGGCTACACCTTC. It yields the protein CSGKGGYGYTF.

The chain is built from TRBV5-8 and TRBJ2-5; D unresolved. Trimming left V 2 bases short and J 1 base short, with 9 bases between. The CDR3 contains 14 residues. The germline gives CDR1 SGHTS, CDR2 YDEGEE. Here the CDR3 reads CASSFGSVQETQYF. The CDR3 bases are TGTGCCAGCAGCTTTGGGTCAGTCCAAGAGACCCAGTACTTC.

V usage is TRBV2 and J usage is TRBJ1-1, with 8 bases aligning to TRBD1. Germline CDR1 SNHLY, CDR2 FYNNEI. The CDR3 runs 15 residues. Trimming at V came to 8 bases and at J to 0 bases, leaving 8 bases not matched to a gene. CDR3 DNA sequence: TGTGCCAGCCGTACGCGGACAGGGTTGAACACTGAAGCTTTCTTT. Translation gives CASRTRTGLNTEAFF. The complete variable domain, with remaining parts taken from reference TRBV2 and TRBJ1-1, reads EPEVTQTPSHQVTQMGQEVILRCVPISNHLYFYWYRQILGQKVEFLVSFYNNEISEKSEIFDDQFSVERPDGSNFTLKIRSTKLEDSAMYFCASRTRTGLNTEAFFGQGTRLTVV.

V and J are TRBV6-5 and TRBJ1-2, with TRBD1 identical over 7 bases. CDR1 and CDR2 (germline): MNHEY, SVGAGI. This CDR3 has 12 residues. V lost 2 bases and J lost 7; bases outside the gene matches: 1. CDR3 protein: CASSYDRAGYTF. The DNA of the CDR3 is TGTGCCAGCAGTTACGACAGGGCTGGCTACACCTTC.

The CDR3 DNA follows: TGTGCCAGCTCACCGGCACAGGGGACGAACACTGAAGCTTTCTTT. Its protein is CASSPAQGTNTEAFF. J is TRBJ1-1 and V is TRBV18; 7 bases are a match to TRBD1. Germline V gene data show CDR1 as KGHSH and CDR2 as LQKENI. Trimming removed 3 bases from V and 1 base from J; junction bases left unmatched: 5. The CDR3 is made up of 15 amino acids.